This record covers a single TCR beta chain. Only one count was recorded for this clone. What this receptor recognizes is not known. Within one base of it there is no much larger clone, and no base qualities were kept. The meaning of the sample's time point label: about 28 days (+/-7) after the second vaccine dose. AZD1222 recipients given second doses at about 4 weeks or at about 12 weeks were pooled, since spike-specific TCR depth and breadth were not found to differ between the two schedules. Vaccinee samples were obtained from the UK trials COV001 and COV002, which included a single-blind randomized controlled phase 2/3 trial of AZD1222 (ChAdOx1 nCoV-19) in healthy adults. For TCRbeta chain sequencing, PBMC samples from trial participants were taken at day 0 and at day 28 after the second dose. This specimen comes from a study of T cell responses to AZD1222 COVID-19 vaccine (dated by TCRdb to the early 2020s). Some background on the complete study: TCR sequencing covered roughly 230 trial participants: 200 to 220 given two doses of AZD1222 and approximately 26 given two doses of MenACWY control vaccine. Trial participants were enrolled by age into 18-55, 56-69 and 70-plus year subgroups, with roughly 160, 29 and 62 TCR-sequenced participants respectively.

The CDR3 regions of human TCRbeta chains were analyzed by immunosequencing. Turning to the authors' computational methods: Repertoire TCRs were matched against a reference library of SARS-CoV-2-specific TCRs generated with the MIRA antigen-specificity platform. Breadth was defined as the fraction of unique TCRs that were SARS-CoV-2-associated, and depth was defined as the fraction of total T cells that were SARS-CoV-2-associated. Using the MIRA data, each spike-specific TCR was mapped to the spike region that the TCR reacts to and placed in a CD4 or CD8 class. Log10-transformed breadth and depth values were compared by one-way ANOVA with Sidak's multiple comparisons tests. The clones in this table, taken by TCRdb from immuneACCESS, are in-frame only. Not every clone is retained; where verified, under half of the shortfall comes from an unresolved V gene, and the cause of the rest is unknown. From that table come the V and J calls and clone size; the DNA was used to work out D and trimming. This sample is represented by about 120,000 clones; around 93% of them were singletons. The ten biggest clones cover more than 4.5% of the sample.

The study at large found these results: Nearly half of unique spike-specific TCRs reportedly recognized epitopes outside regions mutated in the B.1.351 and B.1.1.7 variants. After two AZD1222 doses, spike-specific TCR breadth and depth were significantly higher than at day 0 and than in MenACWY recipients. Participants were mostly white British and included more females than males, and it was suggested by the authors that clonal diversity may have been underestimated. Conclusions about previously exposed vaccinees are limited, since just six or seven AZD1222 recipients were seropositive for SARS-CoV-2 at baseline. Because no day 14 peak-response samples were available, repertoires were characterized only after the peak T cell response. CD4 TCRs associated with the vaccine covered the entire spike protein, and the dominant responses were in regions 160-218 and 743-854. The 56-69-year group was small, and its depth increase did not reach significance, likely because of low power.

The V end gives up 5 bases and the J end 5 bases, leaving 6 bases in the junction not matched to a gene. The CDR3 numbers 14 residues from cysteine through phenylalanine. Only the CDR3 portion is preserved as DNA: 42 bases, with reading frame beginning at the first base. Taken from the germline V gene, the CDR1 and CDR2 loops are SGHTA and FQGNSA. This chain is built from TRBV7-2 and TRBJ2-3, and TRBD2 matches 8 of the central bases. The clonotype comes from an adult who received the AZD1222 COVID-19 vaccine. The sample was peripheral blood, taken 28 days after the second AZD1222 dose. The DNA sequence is TGTGCCAGCAGCCCCGGGGGGGGGAGAGATACGCAGTATTTT. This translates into CASSPGGGRDTQYF.